The entry below describes one T cell receptor (beta chain). This clonotype was picked up many times. Which antigen it targets is not known. Within one base of it there is no much larger clone, and no base qualities were kept. According to the study, the label for this sample's time point signals: newly diagnosed GD, antithyroid drugs for less than 3 months. For both TCR sequencing and RNA sequencing, RNA was extracted from PBMCs using TRIzol. The diagnosis of Graves' disease was made according to American Thyroid Association guidelines. Patients for the study were recruited at an endocrinology department in Xi'an, China. From each patient, approximately 9.9 milliliters of peripheral blood was collected into an EDTA anticoagulant tube. PBMCs were isolated by Ficoll Paque Plus density gradient separation without further T cell sorting. An Agilent 2100 Bioanalyzer and agarose gel were used to check RNA quality, and a NanoDrop 2000 was used to measure RNA concentration.

This sample is drawn from a study of regulatory T cells in long-lasting Graves disease (dated by TCRdb to about 2021). In terms of the full investigation: Antithyroid drugs had been taken for less than 3 months by newly diagnosed Graves' disease patients. A total of roughly 35 samples were covered by TCR sequencing, comprising approximately 13 persistent and some 20 newly diagnosed Graves' disease patients. Patients with persistent Graves' disease were compared with patients with newly diagnosed Graves' disease using TCR sequencing and RNA sequencing of peripheral blood. The study took place in China and was registered as a clinical trial.

Library construction relied on multiplex PCR. Sequencing instrument: Illumina HiSeq 4000. TCR beta libraries were built with iRepertoire HTBI primers and Arm-PCR amplification of CDR3 regions. Before sequencing, the PCR products underwent gel purification. In the original analysis: A total of fewer than 65 TRBV and more than twelve TRBJ segments were identified across samples and were used for gene usage analysis of CDR3 amino acid clonotypes. Filtered high-quality paired reads were merged into contigs using COPE and FqMerger. Contigs were aligned with BLAST to IMGT TRBV, TRBD and TRBJ reference genes, and CDR3 was defined per IMGT. Clonotypes above 0.1% frequency were classified as highly expanded clones. Repertoire diversity was measured by Shannon entropy, and V-J evenness by the Gini coefficient. A clonotype was considered public if more than one individual shared it. TCRdb cleaned the public reads at Q25 with fastp, built clones with MiXCR and kept in-frame beta chains. Each entry merges the rows of one CDR3 protein and shows their most common DNA and genes. These V and J calls are TCRdb output, not the study's own analysis. In this sample the table shows approximately 270,000 distinct CDR3 sequences, 18% of which occur a single time. The ten largest clones capture approximately 15% of the sample.

Overall study results and their limits: TRBV28, TRBJ1-2 and TRBJ2-5 were preferentially used in persistent disease, while TRBV20-1 and TRBJ2-1 were favored in newly diagnosed disease. The authors noted that the small sample size was a limitation that may lower accuracy. Sequencing and analysis were restricted to the TCR beta chain. The study examined only peripheral blood because the primary lesion, thyroid tissue, could not be accessed. Persistent Graves' disease patients showed lower TCR Shannon entropy and fewer highly expanded clones than newly diagnosed patients, suggesting clonal expansion. Persistent patients shared more public clonotypes among themselves (roughly 2,700) than newly diagnosed patients did (more than 950).

Clipping removes 5 bases from V and 5 bases from J, with 8 as the unmatched junction base count. Including the terminal cysteine and phenylalanine, the CDR3 comprises 17 residues. Of all the DNA, just the CDR3 is kept, 51 bases in frame from base 1. The same sample was also studied in work on T cells in Graves' hyperthyroidism and ophthalmopathy. The second study's paper adds: A patient counted as having stable Graves' hyperthyroidism if no progression to ophthalmopathy occurred over 18 months of follow-up. Hyperthyroidism patients were newly diagnosed, had a disease duration of under 2 months, and were aged 18 to 65 years. Patients with uncontrolled infections, other autoimmune diseases, pregnancy or lactation were excluded. Diagnoses were based on clinical symptoms, serum thyroxine and TRAb, thyroid ultrasound and orbital computed tomography. The TCR CDR3 was subjected to a first round of RT-PCR using the HTBI primer set and the Qiagen OneStep RT-PCR kit. Blood samples also contained most of the expanded thyroid clonotypes (frequency above 0.001), which suggests that blood repertoires may reflect thyroid immune responses. Ophthalmopathy was separated from stable hyperthyroidism by a 13 V-J signature model, with 85% to 90% sensitivity and around 81% specificity obtained in cross-validation and 80%/75% obtained in testing. During validation, the model predicted progression to ophthalmopathy a median of around six months ahead of onset, with just under 71% sensitivity and more than 72% specificity. A discovery cohort of about a hundred patients, approximately 44 with Graves' ophthalmopathy and 55 to 60 with stable Graves' hyperthyroidism, was used to find distinguishing TCR V-J signatures. Prospective prediction of ophthalmopathy was tested in an independent validation cohort of 18 hyperthyroidism patients and 17 patients who later progressed to ophthalmopathy. The approximately 98 discovery patients were randomly divided into training and test sets at a 7:3 ratio. Thyroid tissue and blood T-cell repertoires from roughly six Graves' hyperthyroidism patients were also compared in the study. Once sampling was done, hyperthyroidism patients were given methimazole at a starting dose of 30 mg daily, whereas ophthalmopathy patients were given high-dose intravenous methylprednisolone. Libraries were constructed in a second round of multiplex PCR, after which size selection and purification were carried out. The libraries were sequenced on an Illumina HiSeq2000 using paired-end 100 bp reads. Raw data were processed with SOAPnuke, discarding reads with adapters, uncalled bases, mean Phred below 15, or no exact constant-primer or identifier match. COPE v1.2.5 was used to merge high-quality paired reads, and clonotypes were defined as unique nucleotide sequences. MiTCR v1.1 was used to align clonotypes to the IMGT TRBV, TRBD and TRBJ reference segments. Analysis was restricted to V-J combinations with a frequency above 0.0001, which covered roughly 99% of repertoires. The TCS score was defined as the ratio of F50 (clonal expansion) to E x V (chaos), calculated using BLOSUM62-based TCRdist between CDR3 peptides within each V-J. Welch's t-statistics and random forest reduced fewer than 600 V-J features to 13, which were used in a naive Bayes classifier (R e1071). Sample size was not statistically predetermined, and investigators were not blinded to group allocation. According to the paper, TCR Vbeta CDR3 sequencing was carried out on more than 120 peripheral blood samples, which came from fewer than 50 ophthalmopathy, approximately 78 hyperthyroidism and roughly 17 progressor patients.

The sequence is built from TRBV12-3 or TRBV12-4 and TRBJ2-5, with 16 junctional bases fitting TRBD2. This receptor was obtained from a woman in her 30s with Graves disease. Donor details come from another sample of the same person, matched by shared clones. The sample in question was peripheral blood mononuclear cells (PBMCs), obtained at new diagnosis, from a patient treated with antithyroid drugs. At the DNA level, the sequence is TGTGCCAGCAGTCCTGGGACTAGCGGGGGGGCCCATGAGACCCAGTACTTC. This codes for CASSPGTSGGAHETQYF.